Included here is one TCR beta chain sequence, with context. Antigen specificity is unknown. The data were obtained in a study of T cell responses to AZD1222 COVID-19 vaccine. Overall study findings and caveats: Seropositive status at baseline applied to only six AZD1222 recipients. Vaccine-related CD4 TCRs covered spike, predominating at 160-218 and 743-854. In all cases, repertoires were sampled only after the peak T cell response.

Combined were second doses at about 4 or about 12 weeks. Produced via immunoSEQ multiplex PCR; TCRdb's table is partial and in-frame only. The sample has over 75,000 clones, 75% to 90% seen once. The source is an adult who received the AZD1222 COVID-19 vaccine. The sample was peripheral blood, taken 28 days after the second AZD1222 dose.

As DNA, the CDR3 is TGCGCCAGCAGCTTGGCCCTTACGCCGGACAGTAACTATGGCTACACCTTC. Protein product: CASSLALTPDSNYGYTF. This sequence joins TRBV5-1 and TRBJ1-2, with D maybe TRBD1 (6 bases). The CDR3 totals 17 residues. CDR1 and CDR2 from the germline V gene are SGHRS and YFSETQ. Trimming shortened V by 0 bases and J by 1 base, and 16 bases separated the two germline ends. The variable domain in full, completed from reference TRBV5-1 and TRBJ1-2, reads KAGVTQTPRYLIKTRGQQVTLSCSPISGHRSVSWYQQTPGQGLQFLFEYFSETQRNKGNFPGRFSGRQFSNSRSEMNVSTLELGDSALYLCASSLALTPDSNYGYTFGSGTRLTVV.